The 32 T cell receptor beta chains given below trace back to one sample, sequenced in a study of regulatory T cells in long-lasting Graves disease. With iRepertoire HTBI primers and Arm-PCR of CDR3 regions, TCR beta libraries were built. TCRdb passed the multiplex PCR reads through MiXCR, listing each CDR3 protein once. Among 320,000 or so distinct CDR3 sequences listed, 15% to 20% were seen once. Time point specified: newly diagnosed GD, antithyroid drugs for less than 3 months. Preparation of the TCR library used RNA extracted from PBMCs. The sample consisted of peripheral blood mononuclear cells (PBMCs), taken at new diagnosis, from a patient treated with antithyroid drugs. The receptors were gathered from a female donor with Graves disease.

Notes on this clonotype: A far larger clone is a single base away, which makes a read error likely. This sequence joins TRBV12-3 or TRBV12-4 and TRBJ2-1; D not resolved. The CDR3 consists of 21 residues. CDR3 protein: CASSLRPSYAVYAKVYNERFF. The CDR3 nucleotides read TGTGCCAGCAGTTTAAGACCCTCTTACGCGGTCTACGCGAAGGTCTACAATGAGCGGTTCTTC.

This sequence joins TRBV12-3 or TRBV12-4 and TRBJ2-2; TRBD1 matches at 7 bases. This CDR3 comprises 15 residues. V lost 5 bases to trimming and J lost 4 bases; unmatched junction nucleotides: 7. The CDR3 protein is CASSQNRGSTGELFF. The CDR3, as DNA: TGTGCCAGCAGTCAAAACAGGGGTTCCACCGGGGAGCTGTTTTTT.

This clonotype was recorded at least ten times. The rearrangement joins TRBV9 to TRBJ2-2, with a possible D match to TRBD2 (5 bases). This CDR3 has 17 residues. The germline V and J ends were trimmed by 4 bases and 2 bases, with 18 bases remaining between them. Germline V gene sequence: CDR1 SGDLS, CDR2 YYNGEE. CDR3 nucleotides: TGTGCCAGCAGCAGACCAGATACTAGACCAAACACCGGGGAGCTGTTTTTT. Translation: CASSRPDTRPNTGELFF.

A few counts support this clonotype. One base away lies a much larger clone, so this may be a sequencing read error. This chain connects TRBV11-2 to TRBJ2-1, with a tentative D call TRBD2 (6 bases). This CDR3 comprises 16 residues. Per the germline V gene, CDR1 is SGHAT and CDR2 is FQNNGV. This CDR3 reads CAGSLDRETTRNEQFF. CDR3 in DNA: TGTGCCGGCAGCTTAGATCGGGAGACTACCCGGAATGAGCAGTTCTTC.

The table lists this clonotype with many counts. The genes are TRBV12-3 or TRBV12-4 and TRBJ1-6; D is undetermined. V was clipped by 1 base and J by 7 bases, with 14 bases between them. The CDR3 extends over 16 amino acids. The CDR3 DNA sequence: TGTGCCAGCAGTTTAGAATTCGGGCTGGGGAATTCACCCCTCCACTTT. Translated, it gives CASSLEFGLGNSPLHF.

Comment on this clonotype: This probably arose from a read error, given a far larger clone one base away. The chain couples TRBV2 to TRBJ2-1, with D perhaps TRBD2 (6 bases). The J call may be incorrect, as the DNA end agrees better with TRBJ2-7. Germline CDR1 SNHLY, CDR2 FYNNEI. The CDR3 is 15 amino acids. In DNA, the CDR3 is TGTGCCAGCAGTGAAGCGCGAGCAGGGAGGAGGGAGCAGTACTTC. Translating it yields CASSEARAGRREQYF.

To note about this clonotype: Being one base from a much bigger clone, this may be a read error. The chain joins TRBV12-3 or TRBV12-4 to TRBJ1-5; TRBD1 aligns across 7 bases. This CDR3 spans 15 amino acids. V dropped 8 bases and J dropped 7; count of bases not matched to a gene: 14. CDR3 loop: CASGSRAGQNQPQHF. The CDR3 region has the DNA TGTGCCAGCGGTTCAAGGGCGGGACAGAACCAGCCCCAGCATTTT.

This clonotype was observed a handful of times. The J gene is TRBJ2-7, the V gene TRBV2, with D perhaps TRBD1 (6 bases). The CDR3 loop spans 15 amino acids. V was trimmed by 6 bases and J by 3 bases, leaving 18 bases between them. CDR1 SNHLY and CDR2 FYNNEI come from the germline V gene. In DNA form, the CDR3 reads TGTGCCAGCAGGAACTGGGGGCAGGGTGGCTACGAGCAGTACTTC. Its translation: CASRNWGQGGYEQYF.

This clonotype was seen at least ten times. This sequence joins TRBV2 and TRBJ2-3, with D possibly being TRBD1 (5 bases). CDR1 and CDR2 from the germline V gene are SNHLY and FYNNEI. V lost 4 bases and J 3 bases, leaving 14 bases between the germline ends. This CDR3 spans 15 amino acids. The chain's CDR3 is CASSGGQGGTDTQYF. The CDR3 nucleotides read TGTGCCAGCAGTGGAGGTCAGGGCGGTACAGATACGCAGTATTTT. Using reference TRBV2 and TRBJ2-3 for the parts outside the CDR3, the full variable domain is EPEVTQTPSHQVTQMGQEVILRCVPISNHLYFYWYRQILGQKVEFLVSFYNNEISEKSEIFDDQFSVERPDGSNFTLKIRSTKLEDSAMYFCASSGGQGGTDTQYFGPGTRLTVL.

This clonotype was detected many times. The rearrangement links TRBV10-2 to TRBJ2-7, with 9 positions matching TRBD2. V shed 0 bases, J shed 3 bases, and the junction held 3 bases outside the gene matches. The CDR3 runs to 15 residues. Looked up from germline, CDR1 is WSHSY and CDR2 is SAAADI. CDR3 region: CASSESPAGGYEQYF. In nucleotides, the CDR3 is TGCGCCAGCAGTGAGTCCCCAGCGGGAGGCTACGAGCAGTACTTC.

This clonotype showed up many times. V gene TRBV12-3 or TRBV12-4 combines with J gene TRBJ2-1; D call uncertain. Between the trimmed V and J ends, which lost 5 bases and 8 bases, there was a span of 13 bases. The CDR3 covers 13 residues. The CDR3 region is CASSLGPLDEQFF. As DNA, the CDR3 is TGTGCCAGCAGTCTAGGGCCCCTCGATGAGCAGTTCTTC.

This clonotype was detected ten times or more. The chain carries TRBV28 and TRBJ2-3, with 11 bases fitting TRBD1. The CDR3 runs 15 residues. The J segment lost 4 bases and the V segment lost 6 bases, leaving 6 bases of the junction unmatched. Germline assignment: CDR1 MDHEN and CDR2 SYDVKM. The CDR3: CASSGQGANSDTQYF. The CDR3 nucleotides are TGTGCCAGCAGCGGACAGGGGGCTAATTCAGATACGCAGTATTTT.

The table lists this clonotype with many counts. V usage is TRBV4-1 and J usage is TRBJ1-2; D unresolved. Germline CDR1 reads MGHRA; CDR2 reads YSYEKL. Trimming stripped 4 bases from V and 4 bases from J, with 16 bases between. The CDR3 loop spans 15 amino acids. The CDR3 nucleotides are TGCGCCAGCAGCCCGTGGCTTACGTCGGGCTATGGCTACACCTTC. Amino acids: CASSPWLTSGYGYTF.

This clonotype was picked up many times. The chain has TRBV12-3 or TRBV12-4 and TRBJ2-1; maybe TRBD1 (6 bases). V dropped 5 bases and J dropped 9 bases, with 8 bases sitting between them. There are 11 residues in the CDR3. This CDR3 is CASSQGSEQFF. CDR3 DNA sequence: TGTGCCAGCAGTCAGGGGTCTGAGCAGTTCTTC.

In the case of this clonotype: A far larger clone differs by one base, so this is likely a read error. The chain couples TRBV11-3 to TRBJ2-7; TRBD2 matches 7 bases. The CDR3 length is 19 residues. The V segment lost 0 bases and the J segment 7 bases; nucleotides outside the gene matches: 21. CDR1 is SGHNT and CDR2 is YENEEA in the germline V gene. The CDR3 DNA reads as TGTGCCAGCAGCTTAGATGGCCGGTCAACCAGCGGGAAGGTTGGTGAGCAGTACTTC. It yields the protein CASSLDGRSTSGKVGEQYF. Looking up the rest from reference TRBV11-3 and TRBJ2-7 gives the full variable domain: EAGVVQSPRYKIIEKKQPVAFWCNPISGHNTLYWYLQNLGQGPELLIRYENEEAVDDSQLPKDRFSAERLKGVDSTLKIQPAELGDSAVYLCASSLDGRSTSGKVGEQYFGPGTRLTVT.

The V and J genes are TRBV20-1 and TRBJ1-4, with D possibly TRBD1 on 5 matching bases. The ends were cut back, 6 bases at V and 7 bases at J, with 15 bases in the middle. Germline CDR1 DFQATT, CDR2 SNEGSKA (reference sequence). The CDR3 sequence is 13 residues long. The DNA of the CDR3 is TGCAGTGCCCCGGGGGATTCCGCTGAAAAACTGTTTTTT. Its protein is CSAPGDSAEKLFF.

CDR3 residues: CSARKTGGVSNQPQHF. CDR3 bases: TGCAGTGCTAGAAAGACAGGGGGCGTCAGCAATCAGCCCCAGCATTTT. The chain carries TRBV20-1 and TRBJ1-5, with 10 positions matching TRBD1. The germline CDR1 and CDR2 sequences are DFQATT and SNEGSKA (reference sequence). The CDR3 spans 16 residues. The V and J ends lost 2 bases and 1 base, in that order; junction bases with no gene match: 5.

This clonotype occurred many times. V gene TRBV12-3 or TRBV12-4 combines with J gene TRBJ2-5; 7 nucleotides line up with TRBD2. The junction had 6 bases not matched to a gene; V was cut back by 3 bases and J by 5 bases. The CDR3 runs to 14 residues. The CDR3 region has the DNA TGTGCCAGCAGTTTTGGGGGGGATTTGGAGACCCAGTACTTC. Its translation: CASSFGGDLETQYF.

The V call is TRBV19, the J call TRBJ1-5; D unclear. The CDR3 spans 13 residues. Germline V gives CDR1 LNHDA, CDR2 SQIVND (reference sequence). V lost 3 bases to trimming and J lost 1 base, with 4 bases between them. The CDR3 nucleotides read TGTGCCAGTAGTATGAAGAGCAATCAGCCCCAGCATTTT. Its protein product is CASSMKSNQPQHF.

V gene TRBV7-3 combines with J gene TRBJ2-1; D not resolved. CDR3 length equals 15 residues. CDR1 and CDR2 (germline): SGHTA, FQGTGA. The ends were cut back, 3 bases at V and 7 bases at J, with 16 bases in the middle. CDR3 coding DNA: TGTGCCAGCAGCTTTGGTATAGGCTCGATAAATGAGCAGTTCTTC. Its protein is CASSFGIGSINEQFF.

This clonotype was counted at least ten times. The rearrangement links TRBV12-3 or TRBV12-4 to TRBJ2-3; D ambiguous. V was shortened by 8 bases and J by 0 bases, with 9 bases between the two germline ends. This CDR3 is built from 13 residues. The CDR3 protein is CASGVGSTDTQYF. CDR3 sequence (DNA): TGTGCCAGCGGGGTCGGTAGCACAGATACGCAGTATTTT.

This clonotype came up many times. V gene TRBV28 combines with J gene TRBJ2-3, with 7 bases fitting TRBD1. With V trimmed by 3 bases and J by 7 bases, 1 base remained unmatched. The CDR3 spans 12 residues. The V gene's germline CDR1 is MDHEN and CDR2 SYDVKM. CDR3 sequence (DNA): TGTGCCAGCAGTTTGACAGGGAATACGCAGTATTTT. Translated: CASSLTGNTQYF.

This clonotype was seen repeatedly, ten times or more. The V and J genes are TRBV28 and TRBJ1-5, with D possibly TRBD1 on 5 matching bases. CDR1 is MDHEN and CDR2 is SYDVKM in the germline V gene. Deletions cut 8 bases from V and 6 bases from J, with 11 bases between. The length of the CDR3 is 12 residues. This CDR3 is CASGGVSQPQHF. CDR3 in DNA: TGTGCCAGCGGGGGAGTCTCTCAGCCCCAGCATTTT.

This clonotype was picked up many times. The chain combines TRBV11-3 with TRBJ1-1; D may be TRBD1 (6 bases). Trimming stripped 4 bases from V and 1 base from J, with 10 bases between. The CDR3 length is 14 residues. The germline V gene encodes CDR1 SGHNT and CDR2 YENEEA. The CDR3 coding sequence is TGTGCCAGCAGCTCCAGGGGTCGGAACACTGAAGCTTTCTTT. It is translated as CASSSRGRNTEAFF.

This clonotype came up many times. Written as DNA, the CDR3 is TGTGCCAGCAGCTTTAAACTAGCAGGCATTCCAGATACGCAGTATTTT. Protein product: CASSFKLAGIPDTQYF. The chain combines TRBV7-8 with TRBJ2-3, with TRBD2 as a possible D gene (6 bases). Germline V gene lookup returns CDR1 SGHVS and CDR2 FQNEAQ. V gave up 3 bases and J gave up 4 bases, with 17 bases separating them. There are 16 residues in the CDR3.

This clonotype has only a few counts. The gene calls are TRBV5-1 and TRBJ1-3; D ambiguous. Germline V gene data show CDR1 as SGHRS and CDR2 as YFSETQ. Trimming shortened V by 2 bases and J by 8 bases, and 14 bases separated the two germline ends. The CDR3 sequence is 14 residues long. The CDR3 here is CASSLEGVGDTIYF. As DNA, the CDR3 is TGCGCCAGCAGCTTAGAGGGCGTTGGGGACACCATATATTTT.

This clonotype was picked up many times. J is TRBJ1-1 and V is TRBV6-1; D is possibly TRBD1 (5 bases). The CDR3 covers 12 residues. CDR1 is MNHNS and CDR2 is SASEGT in the germline V gene. The V gene lost 3 bases and the J gene lost 8 bases, with 10 bases spanning the gap. The chain's CDR3 is CASSERGSEAFF. The CDR3 DNA sequence: TGTGCCAGCAGTGAGAGGGGTTCCGAAGCTTTCTTT.

This clonotype has a count of ten or more. The chain carries TRBV11-2 and TRBJ2-5; tentatively, D is TRBD1 or TRBD2 (6 bases each). CDR1 is SGHAT, CDR2 FQNNGV, per germline. CDR3 length equals 16 residues. V was shortened by 4 bases and J by 4 bases, with 19 bases between the two germline ends. The chain's CDR3 is CASSSIRGVGGETQYF. The CDR3, as DNA: TGTGCCAGCAGCTCGATTAGGGGGGTCGGGGGAGAGACCCAGTACTTC.

This clonotype was seen many times. The gene calls are TRBV19 and TRBJ2-4; possibly TRBD2 for D (6 bases). Germline V CDR1 and CDR2: LNHDA, SQIVND (reference sequence). The CDR3 is made up of 15 amino acids. V gave up 3 bases and J gave up 2 bases, with 11 bases separating them. The CDR3: CASSIPGGSKNIQYF. The CDR3 DNA is TGTGCCAGTAGTATCCCCGGGGGATCCAAAAACATTCAGTACTTC.

CDR3 sequence reads: CASSLGLRRNQPQHF. CDR3 DNA sequence: TGTGCCAGCAGCTTGGGGCTCAGGCGCAATCAGCCCCAGCATTTT. The V and J genes are TRBV5-6 and TRBJ1-5, with D unclear. Germline V gene lookup returns CDR1 SGHDT and CDR2 YYEEEE. The V and J ends lost 0 bases and 2 bases respectively, with 9 bases between them. The CDR3 length is 15 residues.

Ten or more counts support this clonotype. The chain couples TRBV2 to TRBJ2-1; TRBD2 aligns across 11 bases. This CDR3 is 15 amino acids long. Per the germline V gene, CDR1 is SNHLY and CDR2 is FYNNEI. With V trimmed by 6 bases and J by 3 bases, 4 bases remained unmatched. Here the CDR3 DNA reads TGTGCCAGCAGGAGCCTAGCGGGAGGCTACAATGAGCAGTTCTTC. Translation gives CASRSLAGGYNEQFF. The whole variable domain, filled in from reference TRBV2 and TRBJ2-1, reads EPEVTQTPSHQVTQMGQEVILRCVPISNHLYFYWYRQILGQKVEFLVSFYNNEISEKSEIFDDQFSVERPDGSNFTLKIRSTKLEDSAMYFCASRSLAGGYNEQFFGPGTRLTVL.

On this clonotype: A much larger clone is a single base away; this may be a read error. The DNA of the CDR3 is TGTGCCAGCAGCAAAGGGGACAGAACGTACCAAGAGACCCAGTTCTTC. It is translated as CASSKGDRTYQETQFF. The chain has TRBV6-1 and TRBJ2-5; 7 bases align to TRBD1. With the DNA end fitting TRBJ2-1 better, the J assignment may be wrong. The CDR3 runs 16 residues. Germline CDR1 reads MNHNS; CDR2 reads SASEGT.